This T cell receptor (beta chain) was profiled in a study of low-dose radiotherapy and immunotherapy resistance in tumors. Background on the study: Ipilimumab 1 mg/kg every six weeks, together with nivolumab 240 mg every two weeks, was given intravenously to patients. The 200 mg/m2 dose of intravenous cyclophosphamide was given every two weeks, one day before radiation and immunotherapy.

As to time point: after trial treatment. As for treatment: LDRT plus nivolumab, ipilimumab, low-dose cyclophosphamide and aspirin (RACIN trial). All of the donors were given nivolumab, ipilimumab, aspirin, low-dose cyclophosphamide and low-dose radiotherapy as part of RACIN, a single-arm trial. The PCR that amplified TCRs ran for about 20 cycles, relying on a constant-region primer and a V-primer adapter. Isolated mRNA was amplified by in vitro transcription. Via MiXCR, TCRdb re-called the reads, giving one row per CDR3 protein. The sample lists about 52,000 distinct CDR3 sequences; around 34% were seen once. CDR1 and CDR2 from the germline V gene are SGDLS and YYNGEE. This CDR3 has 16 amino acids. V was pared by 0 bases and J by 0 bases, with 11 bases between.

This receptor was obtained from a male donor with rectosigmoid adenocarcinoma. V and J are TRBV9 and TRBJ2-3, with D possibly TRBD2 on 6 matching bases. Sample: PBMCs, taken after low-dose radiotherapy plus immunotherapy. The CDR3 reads CASSVVPGVSTDTQYF. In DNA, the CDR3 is TGTGCCAGCAGCGTAGTTCCGGGAGTGAGCACAGATACGCAGTATTTT. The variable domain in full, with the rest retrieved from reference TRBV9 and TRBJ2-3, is DSGVTQTPKHLITATGQRVTLRCSPRSGDLSVYWYQQSLDQGLQFLIQYYNGEERAKGNILERFSAQQFPDLHSELNLSSLELGDSALYFCASSVVPGVSTDTQYFGPGTRLTVL.